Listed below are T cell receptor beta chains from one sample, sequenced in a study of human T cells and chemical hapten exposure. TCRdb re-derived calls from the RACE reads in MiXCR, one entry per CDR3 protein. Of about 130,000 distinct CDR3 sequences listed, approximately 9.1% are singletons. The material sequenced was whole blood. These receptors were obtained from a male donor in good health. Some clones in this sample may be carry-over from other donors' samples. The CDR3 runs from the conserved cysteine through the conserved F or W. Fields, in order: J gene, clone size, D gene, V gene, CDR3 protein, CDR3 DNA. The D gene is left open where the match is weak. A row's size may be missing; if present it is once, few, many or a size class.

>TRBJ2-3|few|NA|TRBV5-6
CASSPTDQRRTDTQYF
TGTGCCAGCAGCCCAACGGACCAACGGCGCACAGATACGCAGTATTTT
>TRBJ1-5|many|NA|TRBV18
CASSAGGWYSNQPQHF
TGTGCCAGCTCTGCTGGGGGGTGGTATAGCAATCAGCCCCAGCATTTT
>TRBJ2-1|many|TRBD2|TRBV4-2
CASSQGTSGEYNEQFF
TGTGCCAGCAGCCAAGGGACTAGCGGGGAGTACAATGAGCAGTTCTTC
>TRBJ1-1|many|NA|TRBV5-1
CASSFDRTNTEAFF
TGCGCCAGCAGCTTTGACAGGACGAACACTGAAGCTTTCTTT
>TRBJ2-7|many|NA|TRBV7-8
CASSLEGPTVEQYF
TGTGCCAGCAGCTTAGAGGGGCCTACGGTCGAGCAGTACTTC
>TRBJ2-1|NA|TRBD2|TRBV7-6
CASSPWTSGGADEQFF
TGTGCCAGCAGCCCGTGGACTAGCGGGGGGGCTGATGAGCAGTTCTTC
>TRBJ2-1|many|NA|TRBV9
CASSVSSNEQFF
TGTGCCAGCAGCGTGTCATCCAATGAGCAGTTCTTC
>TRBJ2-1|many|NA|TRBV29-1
CSVERQDNEQFF
TGCAGCGTTGAACGGCAGGACAATGAGCAGTTCTTC
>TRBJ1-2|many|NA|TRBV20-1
CSAVDTSSYGYTF
TGCAGTGCGGTGGACACCAGTTCCTATGGCTACACCTTC
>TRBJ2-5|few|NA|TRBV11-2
CASSLEWSTGQETQYF
TGTGCCAGCAGCTTAGAATGGTCTACAGGGCAAGAGACCCAGTACTTC
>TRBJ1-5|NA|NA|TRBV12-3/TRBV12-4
CASSLGGGQASNQPQHF
TGTGCCAGCAGTTTGGGGGGGGGGCAAGCGTCGAATCAGCCCCAGCATTTT
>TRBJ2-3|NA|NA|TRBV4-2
CASSQGDTDTQYF
TGTGCCAGCAGCCAAGGTGATACAGATACGCAGTATTTT
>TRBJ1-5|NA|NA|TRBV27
CASSLQGGSEPQHF
TGTGCCAGCAGTTTACAAGGTGGGTCCGAGCCCCAGCATTTT
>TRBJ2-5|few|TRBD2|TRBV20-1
CSARGLAEETQYF
TGCAGTGCTAGGGGACTAGCGGAAGAGACCCAGTACTTC
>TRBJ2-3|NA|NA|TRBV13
CASSSSPLADTQYF
TGTGCCAGCAGTTCCTCCCCACTAGCAGATACGCAGTATTTT
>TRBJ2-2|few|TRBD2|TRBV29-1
CSVEILAGVGELFF
TGCAGCGTTGAAATACTAGCGGGAGTCGGGGAGCTGTTTTTT
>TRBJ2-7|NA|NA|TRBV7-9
CASSLVGPSYEQYF
TGTGCCAGCAGCTTAGTTGGTCCCAGCTACGAGCAGTACTTC
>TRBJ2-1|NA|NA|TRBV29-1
CSVEVKGAYNEQFF
TGCAGCGTTGAAGTGAAGGGAGCCTACAATGAGCAGTTCTTC
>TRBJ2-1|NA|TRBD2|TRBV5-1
CASSFSGRAPNEQFF
TGCGCCAGCAGCTTTAGCGGGAGGGCCCCCAATGAGCAGTTCTTC
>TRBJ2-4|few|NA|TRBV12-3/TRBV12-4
CASSLTGNIQYF
TGTGCCAGCAGTTTAACCGGAAACATTCAGTACTTC
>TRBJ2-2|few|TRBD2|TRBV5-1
CASSLELAGALNTGELFF
TGCGCCAGCAGCTTGGAACTAGCGGGGGCTCTGAACACCGGGGAGCTGTTTTTT
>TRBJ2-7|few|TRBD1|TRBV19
CASSAAGTGAYEQYF
TGTGCCAGTAGTGCCGCCGGGACAGGAGCCTACGAGCAGTACTTC
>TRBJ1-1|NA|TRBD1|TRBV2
CASSQNRGPNTEAFF
TGTGCCAGCAGTCAAAACAGGGGACCGAACACTGAAGCTTTCTTT
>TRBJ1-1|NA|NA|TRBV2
CASAPDRNTEAFF
TGTGCCAGCGCTCCGGACAGGAACACTGAAGCTTTCTTT
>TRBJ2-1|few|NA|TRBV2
CASSNPLEGITYNEQFF
TGTGCCAGCAGTAATCCTCTAGAGGGAATCACCTACAATGAGCAGTTCTTC
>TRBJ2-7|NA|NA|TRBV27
CASSDSPGLPKYF
TGTGCCAGCAGTGATAGCCCGGGACTCCCCAAGTACTTC
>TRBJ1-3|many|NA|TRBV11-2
CASSSGRQERNTIYF
TGTGCCAGCAGTTCAGGGCGGCAAGAAAGAAACACCATATATTTT
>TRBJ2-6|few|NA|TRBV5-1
CASSLVAVTGANVLTF
TGCGCCAGCAGCTTGGTGGCCGTAACTGGGGCCAACGTCCTGACTTTC
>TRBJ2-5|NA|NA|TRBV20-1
CSAPAGQTQYF
TGCAGTGCCCCGGCTGGGCAGACCCAGTACTTC
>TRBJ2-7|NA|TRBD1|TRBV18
CASSQPGQWDKQYF
TGTGCCAGCTCTCAACCGGGACAGTGGGACAAGCAGTACTTC
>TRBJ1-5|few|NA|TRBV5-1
CASSLGVSEPQHF
TGCGCCAGCAGCTTGGGAGTCTCGGAGCCCCAGCATTTT
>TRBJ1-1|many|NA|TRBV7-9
CASSSMDGEAFF
TGTGCCAGCAGCTCAATGGACGGTGAAGCTTTCTTT
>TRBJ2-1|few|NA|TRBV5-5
CASSLRASMRDEQFF
TGTGCCAGCAGCTTGAGGGCGTCGATGAGGGATGAGCAGTTCTTC
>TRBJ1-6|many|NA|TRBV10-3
CAISESFTGFGSPLHF
TGTGCCATCAGTGAGTCTTTCACAGGGTTTGGTTCACCCCTCCACTTT
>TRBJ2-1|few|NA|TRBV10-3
CAIRGLEADEQFF
TGTGCCATCAGAGGGCTAGAGGCGGATGAGCAGTTCTTC
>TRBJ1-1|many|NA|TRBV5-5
CASRGDRGNTEAFF
TGTGCCAGCAGAGGGGATCGCGGGAACACTGAAGCTTTCTTT
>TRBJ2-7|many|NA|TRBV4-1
CASSQGRGAEQYF
TGCGCCAGCAGCCAAGGAAGGGGCGCGGAACAGTACTTC
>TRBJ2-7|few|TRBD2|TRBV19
CASSIGPSGLYEQYF
TGTGCCAGTAGTATCGGGCCTAGCGGACTCTACGAGCAGTACTTC
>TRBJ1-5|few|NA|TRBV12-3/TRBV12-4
CASTRSNQPQHF
TGTGCCAGCACGCGAAGCAATCAGCCCCAGCATTTT
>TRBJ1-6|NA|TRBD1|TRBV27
CASSVSGQANSPLHF
TGTGCCAGCAGTGTCTCGGGACAGGCCAATTCACCCCTCCACTTT
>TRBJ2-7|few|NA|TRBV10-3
CAISEDRRSGYEQYF
TGTGCCATCAGTGAGGACAGGCGGTCCGGCTACGAGCAGTACTTC
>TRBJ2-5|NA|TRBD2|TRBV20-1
CSARVPSGTQETQYF
TGCAGTGCTAGAGTTCCTAGCGGGACCCAAGAGACCCAGTACTTC
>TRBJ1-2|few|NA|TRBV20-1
CSAPDRNYGYTF
TGCAGTGCTCCTGACAGAAACTATGGCTACACCTTC
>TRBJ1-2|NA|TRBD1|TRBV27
CASRDRGLDGYTF
TGTGCCAGCCGAGACAGGGGACTCGATGGCTACACCTTC
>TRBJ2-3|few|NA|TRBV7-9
CASSLEERITDTQYF
TGTGCCAGCAGCTTGGAGGAGCGGATCACAGATACGCAGTATTTT
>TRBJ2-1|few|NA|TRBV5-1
CASSGAADHSYNEQFF
TGCGCCAGCAGTGGGGCAGCCGACCACTCCTACAATGAGCAGTTCTTC
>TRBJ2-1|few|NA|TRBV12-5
CASGLWADEQFF
TGTGCTAGTGGTTTGTGGGCAGATGAGCAGTTCTTC
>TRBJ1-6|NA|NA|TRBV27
CASSPYTKSPLHF
TGTGCCAGCAGTCCCTACACTAAGTCACCCCTCCACTTT
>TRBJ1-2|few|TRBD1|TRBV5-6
CASKAALQGASGYTF
TGTGCCAGCAAGGCTGCATTACAGGGGGCAAGTGGCTACACCTTC
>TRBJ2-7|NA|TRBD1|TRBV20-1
CSARKTGELFEQYF
TGCAGTGCTAGAAAGACAGGGGAACTCTTCGAGCAGTACTTC
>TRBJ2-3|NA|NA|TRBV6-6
CASSYFYLDFTDTQYF
TGTGCCAGCAGTTACTTCTACTTGGACTTCACAGATACGCAGTATTTT
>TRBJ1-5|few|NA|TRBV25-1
CASSDGNQPQHF
TGTGCCAGCAGTGACGGGAATCAGCCCCAGCATTTT
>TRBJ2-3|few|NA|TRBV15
CATSSSRGNTDTQYF
TGTGCCACCAGCAGTAGTCGGGGGAACACAGATACGCAGTATTTT
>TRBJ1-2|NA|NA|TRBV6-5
CASSYSTGPTYGYTF
TGTGCCAGCAGTTACTCGACAGGACCTACATATGGCTACACCTTC
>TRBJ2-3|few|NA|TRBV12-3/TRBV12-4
CASRGRKGSTDTQYF
TGTGCCAGCAGAGGGCGAAAGGGGAGCACAGATACGCAGTATTTT